This TCR beta chain was obtained from a study of cytomegalovirus exposure and HLA in healthy donors. General study results and limits: Later work found most CMV-associated TCR beta chains apparently HLA-restricted.

The CDR3 totals 16 residues. In germline, CDR1 is MGHRA, CDR2 YSYEKL. V dropped 2 bases and J dropped 0 bases, with 11 bases sitting between them. Worth noting for this clone: Its target is unknown.

The donors were healthy bone marrow donors. PCR employed 60 Vbeta and 13 Jbeta primers. Sequencing was performed with immunoSEQ multiplex PCR; in TCRdb, only in-frame clones are kept and a portion is missing. The data contain around 230,000 clones, around 80% of them singletons. The sequence was collected from a boy under 18 in good health and CMV-seronegative. The rearrangement links TRBV4-1 to TRBJ1-3; no clear D gene. The sequenced sample consisted of PBMCs. CDR3 nucleotide sequence: TGCGCCAGCAGCCAACAACAGTTCCACTCTGGAAACACCATATATTTT. Translation gives CASSQQQFHSGNTIYF.